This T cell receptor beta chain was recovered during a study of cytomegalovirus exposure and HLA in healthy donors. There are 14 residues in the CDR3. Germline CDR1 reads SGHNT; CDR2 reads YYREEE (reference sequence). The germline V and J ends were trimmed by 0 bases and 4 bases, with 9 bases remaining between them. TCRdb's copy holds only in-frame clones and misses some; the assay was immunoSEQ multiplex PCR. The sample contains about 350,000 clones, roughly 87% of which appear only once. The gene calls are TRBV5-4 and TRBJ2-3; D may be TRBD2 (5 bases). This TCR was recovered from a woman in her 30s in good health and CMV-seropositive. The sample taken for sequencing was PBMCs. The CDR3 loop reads CASSLAGWADTQYF. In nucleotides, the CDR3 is TGTGCCAGCAGCTTGGCGGGATGGGCAGATACGCAGTATTTT. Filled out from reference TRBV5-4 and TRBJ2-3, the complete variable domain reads ETGVTQSPTHLIKTRGQQVTLRCSSQSGHNTVSWYQQALGQGPQFIFQYYREEENGRGNFPPRFSGLQFPNYSSELNVNALELDDSALYLCASSLAGWADTQYFGPGTRLTVL.